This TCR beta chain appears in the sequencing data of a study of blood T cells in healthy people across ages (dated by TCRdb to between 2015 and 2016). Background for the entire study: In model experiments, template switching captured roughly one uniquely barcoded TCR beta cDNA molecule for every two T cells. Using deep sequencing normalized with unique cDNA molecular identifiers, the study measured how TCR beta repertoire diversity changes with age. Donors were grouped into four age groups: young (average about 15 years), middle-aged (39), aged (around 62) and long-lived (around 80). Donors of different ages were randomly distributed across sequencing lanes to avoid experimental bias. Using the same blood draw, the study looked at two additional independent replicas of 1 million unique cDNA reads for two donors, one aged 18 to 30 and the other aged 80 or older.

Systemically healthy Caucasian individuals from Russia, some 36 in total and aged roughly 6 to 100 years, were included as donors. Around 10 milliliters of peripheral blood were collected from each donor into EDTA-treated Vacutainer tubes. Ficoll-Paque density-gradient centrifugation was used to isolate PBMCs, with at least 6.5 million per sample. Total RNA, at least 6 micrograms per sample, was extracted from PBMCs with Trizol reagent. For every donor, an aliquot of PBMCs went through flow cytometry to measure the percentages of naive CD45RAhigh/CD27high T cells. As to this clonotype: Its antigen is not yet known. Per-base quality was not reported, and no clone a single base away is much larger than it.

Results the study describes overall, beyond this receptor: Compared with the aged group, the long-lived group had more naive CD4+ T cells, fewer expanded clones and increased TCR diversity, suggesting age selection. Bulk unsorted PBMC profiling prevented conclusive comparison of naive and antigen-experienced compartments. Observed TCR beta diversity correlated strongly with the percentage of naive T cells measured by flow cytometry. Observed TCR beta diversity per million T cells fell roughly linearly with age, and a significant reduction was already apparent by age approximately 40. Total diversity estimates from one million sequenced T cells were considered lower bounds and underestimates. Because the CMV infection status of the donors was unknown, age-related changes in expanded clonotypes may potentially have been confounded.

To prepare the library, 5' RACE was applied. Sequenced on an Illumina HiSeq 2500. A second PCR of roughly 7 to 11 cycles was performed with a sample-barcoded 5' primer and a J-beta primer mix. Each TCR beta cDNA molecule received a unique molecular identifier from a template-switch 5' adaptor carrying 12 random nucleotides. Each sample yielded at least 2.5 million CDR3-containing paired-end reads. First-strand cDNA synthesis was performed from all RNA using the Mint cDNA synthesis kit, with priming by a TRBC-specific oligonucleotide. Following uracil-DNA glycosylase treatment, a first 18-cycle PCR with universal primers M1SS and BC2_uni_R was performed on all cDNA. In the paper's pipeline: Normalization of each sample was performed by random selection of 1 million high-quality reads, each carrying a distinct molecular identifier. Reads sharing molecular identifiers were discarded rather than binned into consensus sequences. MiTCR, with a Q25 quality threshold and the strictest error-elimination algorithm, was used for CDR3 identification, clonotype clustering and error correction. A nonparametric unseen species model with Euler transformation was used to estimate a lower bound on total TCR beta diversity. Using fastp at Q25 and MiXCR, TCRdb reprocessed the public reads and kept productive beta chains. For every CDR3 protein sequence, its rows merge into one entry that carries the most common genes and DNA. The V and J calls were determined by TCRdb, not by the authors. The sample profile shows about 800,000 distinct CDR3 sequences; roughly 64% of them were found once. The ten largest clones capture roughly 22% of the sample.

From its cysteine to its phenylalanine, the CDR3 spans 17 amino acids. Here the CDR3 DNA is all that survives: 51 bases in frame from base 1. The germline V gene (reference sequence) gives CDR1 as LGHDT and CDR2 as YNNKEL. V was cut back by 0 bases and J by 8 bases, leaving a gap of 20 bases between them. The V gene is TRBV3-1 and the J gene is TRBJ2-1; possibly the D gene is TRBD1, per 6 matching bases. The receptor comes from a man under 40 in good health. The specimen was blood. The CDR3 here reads CASSQDYPRGVNDEQFF. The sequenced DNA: TGTGCCAGCAGCCAAGATTACCCCAGGGGTGTTAACGATGAGCAGTTCTTC.